This T cell receptor beta chain was documented in a study of blood T cells in healthy people across ages. Trimming left V 5 bases short and J 6 bases short, with 19 bases between. The CDR3 is 15 residues long. The study recruited healthy Caucasian donors from Russia who were aged about 6 to 90. In its sample, this clonotype was seen a few times. The authors ran a second PCR of 7 to 11 cycles using a sample-barcoded 5' primer and a J-beta primer mix. A tag from a template-switch adaptor with 12 random nucleotides marked each cDNA molecule. From the 5' RACE reads, TCRdb called clonotypes with MiXCR, one entry per CDR3 protein. The repertoire holds about 1.7 million distinct CDR3 sequences, with about 30% as singletons.

The sample was blood. The TCR originated in a woman in her 30s in good health. The genes are TRBV12-3 or TRBV12-4 and TRBJ1-2; tentatively, D is TRBD1 (5 bases). DNA for the CDR3: TGTGCCAGCAGTCTTCCGGGACCGAACATCCATGGCTACACCTTC. Translation: CASSLPGPNIHGYTF.